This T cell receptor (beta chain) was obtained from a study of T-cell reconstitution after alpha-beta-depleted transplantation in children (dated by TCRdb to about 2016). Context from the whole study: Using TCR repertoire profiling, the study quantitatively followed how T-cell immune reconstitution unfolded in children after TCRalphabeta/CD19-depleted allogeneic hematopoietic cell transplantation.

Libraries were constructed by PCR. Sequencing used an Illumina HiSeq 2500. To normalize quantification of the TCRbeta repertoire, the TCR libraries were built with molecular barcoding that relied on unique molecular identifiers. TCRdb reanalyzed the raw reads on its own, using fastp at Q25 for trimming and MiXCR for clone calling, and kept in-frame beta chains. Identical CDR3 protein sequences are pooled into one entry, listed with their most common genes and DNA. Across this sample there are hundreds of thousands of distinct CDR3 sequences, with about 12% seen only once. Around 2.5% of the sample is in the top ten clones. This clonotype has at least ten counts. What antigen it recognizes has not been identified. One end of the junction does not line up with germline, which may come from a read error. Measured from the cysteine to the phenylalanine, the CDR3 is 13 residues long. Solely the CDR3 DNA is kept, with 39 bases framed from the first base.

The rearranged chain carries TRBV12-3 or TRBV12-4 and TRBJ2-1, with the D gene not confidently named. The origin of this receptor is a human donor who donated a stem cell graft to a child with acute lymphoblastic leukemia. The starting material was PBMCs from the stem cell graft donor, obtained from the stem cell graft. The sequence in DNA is TGTGCCAGCAGGCCTACCACCTACCATGAGCAGTTCTTC. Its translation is CASRPTTYHEQFF.